The T cell receptor (beta chain) described here comes from a study of blood T cell repertoires in COVID-19. Clones were sequenced by immunoSEQ multiplex PCR, and TCRdb holds only the in-frame ones, with some missing. The sample has about 100,000 clones, about 91% seen once. The CDR3 runs 18 residues. Germline loops: CDR1 MGHRA, CDR2 YSYEKL. After removal of 0 bases from V and 4 bases from J, the junction contained 14 bases not matched to a gene. The sequencing input was peripheral blood. The sequence came from a human donor in a cohort sampled during active COVID-19. The genes are TRBV4-1 and TRBJ1-2; 7 bases map to TRBD1. CDR3 nucleotide sequence: TGCGCCAGCAGCCAAGACCCCACAGGAGGGGGCTTGGTCTATGGCTACACCTTC. Protein product: CASSQDPTGGGLVYGYTF.